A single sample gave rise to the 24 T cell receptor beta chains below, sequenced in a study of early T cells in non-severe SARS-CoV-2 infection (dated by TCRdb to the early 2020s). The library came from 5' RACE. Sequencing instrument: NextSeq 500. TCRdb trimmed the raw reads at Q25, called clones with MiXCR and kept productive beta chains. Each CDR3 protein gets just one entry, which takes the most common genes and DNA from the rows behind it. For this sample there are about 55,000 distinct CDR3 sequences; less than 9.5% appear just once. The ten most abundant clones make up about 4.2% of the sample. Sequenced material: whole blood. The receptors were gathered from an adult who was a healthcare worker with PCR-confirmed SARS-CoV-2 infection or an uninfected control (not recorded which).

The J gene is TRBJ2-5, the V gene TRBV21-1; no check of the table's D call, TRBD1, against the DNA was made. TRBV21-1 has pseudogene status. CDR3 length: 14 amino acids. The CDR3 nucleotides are TGTGCCAGCAGCATAGTTTGCCCCACGGAGACCCAGTACTTC. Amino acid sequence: CASSIVCPTETQYF.

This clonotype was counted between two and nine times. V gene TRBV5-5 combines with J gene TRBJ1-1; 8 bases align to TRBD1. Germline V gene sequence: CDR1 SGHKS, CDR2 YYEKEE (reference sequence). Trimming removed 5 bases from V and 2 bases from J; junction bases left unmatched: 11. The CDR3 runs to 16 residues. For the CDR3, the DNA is TGTGCCAGCAGGCCTTCTCAGGGGGCAAGTAACACTGAAGCTTTCTTT. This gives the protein CASRPSQGASNTEAFF.

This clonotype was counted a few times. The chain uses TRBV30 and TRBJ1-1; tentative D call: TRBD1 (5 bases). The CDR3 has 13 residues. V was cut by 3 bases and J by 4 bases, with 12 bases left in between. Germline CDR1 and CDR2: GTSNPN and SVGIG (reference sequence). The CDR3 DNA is TGTGCCTGGAGACCTGGGACGGGCACTGAAGCTTTCTTT. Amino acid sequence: CAWRPGTGTEAFF.

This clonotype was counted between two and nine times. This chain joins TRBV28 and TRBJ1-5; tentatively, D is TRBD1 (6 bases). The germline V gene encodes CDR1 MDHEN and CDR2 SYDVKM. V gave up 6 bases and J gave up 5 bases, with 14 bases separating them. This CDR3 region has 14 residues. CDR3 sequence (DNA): TGTGCCAGCAGGCCAACAGGGTGGGATCAGCCCCAGCATTTT. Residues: CASRPTGWDQPQHF.

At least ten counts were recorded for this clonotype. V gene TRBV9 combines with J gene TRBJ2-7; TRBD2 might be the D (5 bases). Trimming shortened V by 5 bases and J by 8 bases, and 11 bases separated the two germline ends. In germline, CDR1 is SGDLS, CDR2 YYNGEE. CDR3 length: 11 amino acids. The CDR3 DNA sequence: TGTGCCAGCAGTGCGGACGGGAAGCAGTACTTC. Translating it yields CASSADGKQYF. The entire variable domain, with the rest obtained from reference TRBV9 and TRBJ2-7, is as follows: DSGVTQTPKHLITATGQRVTLRCSPRSGDLSVYWYQQSLDQGLQFLIQYYNGEERAKGNILERFSAQQFPDLHSELNLSSLELGDSALYFCASSADGKQYFGPGTRLTVT.

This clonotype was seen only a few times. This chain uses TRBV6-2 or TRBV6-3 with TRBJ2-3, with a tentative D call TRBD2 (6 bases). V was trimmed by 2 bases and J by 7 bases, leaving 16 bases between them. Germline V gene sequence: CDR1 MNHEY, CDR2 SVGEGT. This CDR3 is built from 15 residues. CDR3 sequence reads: CASSYRDSRRHTQYF. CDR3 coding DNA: TGTGCCAGCAGTTACCGGGACTCGAGGCGGCATACGCAGTATTTT.

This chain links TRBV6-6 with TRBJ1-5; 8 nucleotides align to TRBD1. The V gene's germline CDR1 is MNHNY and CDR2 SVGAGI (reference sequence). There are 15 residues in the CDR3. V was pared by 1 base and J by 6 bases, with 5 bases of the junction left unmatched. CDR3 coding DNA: TGTGCCAGCAGTTACTTTCGCAGGGGGCCTCAGCCCCAGCATTTT. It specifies CASSYFRRGPQPQHF.

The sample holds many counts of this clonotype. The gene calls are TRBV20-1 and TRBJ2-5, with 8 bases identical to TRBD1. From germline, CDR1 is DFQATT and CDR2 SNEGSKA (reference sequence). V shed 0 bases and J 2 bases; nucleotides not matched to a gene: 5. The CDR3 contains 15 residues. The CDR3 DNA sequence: TGCAGTGCTAGAGATACAGGGGGTGTACAAGAGACCCAGTACTTC. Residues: CSARDTGGVQETQYF.

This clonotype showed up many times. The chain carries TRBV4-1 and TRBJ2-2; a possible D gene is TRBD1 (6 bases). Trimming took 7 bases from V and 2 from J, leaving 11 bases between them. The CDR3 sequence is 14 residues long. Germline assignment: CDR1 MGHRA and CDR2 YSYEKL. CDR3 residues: CASKRQANTGELFF. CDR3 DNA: TGCGCCAGCAAAAGACAGGCTAACACCGGGGAGCTGTTTTTT.

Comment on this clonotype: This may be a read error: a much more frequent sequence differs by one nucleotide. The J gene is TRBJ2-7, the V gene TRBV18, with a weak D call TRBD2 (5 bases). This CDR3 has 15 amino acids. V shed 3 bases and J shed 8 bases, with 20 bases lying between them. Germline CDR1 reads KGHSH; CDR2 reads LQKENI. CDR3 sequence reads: CASSPGLAGSHKQYF. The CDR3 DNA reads TGTGCCAGCTCACCTGGGCTAGCTGGGTCCCACAAGCAGTACTTC.

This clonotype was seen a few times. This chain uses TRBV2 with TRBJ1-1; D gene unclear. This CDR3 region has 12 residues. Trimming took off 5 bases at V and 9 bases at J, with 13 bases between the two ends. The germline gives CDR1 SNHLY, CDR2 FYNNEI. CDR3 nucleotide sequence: TGTGCCAGCAGTAGGAGGGAGGAAAAAGCTTTCTTT. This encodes CASSRREEKAFF.

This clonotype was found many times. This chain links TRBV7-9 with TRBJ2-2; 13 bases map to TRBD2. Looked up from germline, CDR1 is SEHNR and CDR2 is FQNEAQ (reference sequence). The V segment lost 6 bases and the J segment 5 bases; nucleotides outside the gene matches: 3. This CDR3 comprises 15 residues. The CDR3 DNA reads TGTGCCAGCAGGCCGGGACTAGCGGGGACCGGGGAGCTGTTTTTT. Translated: CASRPGLAGTGELFF.

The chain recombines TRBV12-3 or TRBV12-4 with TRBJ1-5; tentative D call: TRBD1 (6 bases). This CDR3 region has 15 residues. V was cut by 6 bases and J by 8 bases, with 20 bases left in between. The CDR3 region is CASSLGHRGIEPQHF. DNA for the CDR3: TGTGCCAGCAGCTTGGGACACCGAGGGATCGAGCCCCAGCATTTT.

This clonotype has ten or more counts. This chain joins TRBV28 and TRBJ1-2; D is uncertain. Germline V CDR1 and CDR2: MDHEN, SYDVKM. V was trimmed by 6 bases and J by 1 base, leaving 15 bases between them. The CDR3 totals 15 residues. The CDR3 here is CASRSTGPSNYGYTF. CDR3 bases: TGTGCCAGCAGGAGTACCGGGCCGAGTAACTATGGCTACACCTTC.

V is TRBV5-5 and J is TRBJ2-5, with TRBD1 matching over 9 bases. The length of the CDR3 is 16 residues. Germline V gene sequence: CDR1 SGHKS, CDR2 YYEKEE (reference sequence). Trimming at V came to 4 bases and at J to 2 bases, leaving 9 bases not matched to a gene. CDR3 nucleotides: TGTGCCAGCAGCGGAGGTGGGACAGGGACTCAAGAGACCCAGTACTTC. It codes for CASSGGGTGTQETQYF.

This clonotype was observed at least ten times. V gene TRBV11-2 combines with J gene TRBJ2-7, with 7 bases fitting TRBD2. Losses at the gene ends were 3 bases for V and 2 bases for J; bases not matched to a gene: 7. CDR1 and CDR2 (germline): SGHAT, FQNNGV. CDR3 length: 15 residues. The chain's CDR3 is CASSFLSGRTYEQYF. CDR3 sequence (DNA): TGTGCCAGCAGCTTCCTTAGCGGGCGAACCTACGAGCAGTACTTC.

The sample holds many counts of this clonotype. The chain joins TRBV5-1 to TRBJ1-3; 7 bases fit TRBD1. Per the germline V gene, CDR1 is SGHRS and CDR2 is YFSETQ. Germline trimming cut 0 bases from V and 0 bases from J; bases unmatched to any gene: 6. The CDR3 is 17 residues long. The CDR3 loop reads CASSLGSGTASGNTIYF. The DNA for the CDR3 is TGCGCCAGCAGCTTGGGAAGTGGGACAGCCTCTGGAAACACCATATATTTT.

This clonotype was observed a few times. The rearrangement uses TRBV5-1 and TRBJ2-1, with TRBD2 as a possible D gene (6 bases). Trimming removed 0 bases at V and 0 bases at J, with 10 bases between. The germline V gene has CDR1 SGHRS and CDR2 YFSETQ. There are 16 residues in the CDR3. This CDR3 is CASSLGPGSSYNEQFF. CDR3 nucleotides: TGCGCCAGCAGCTTGGGTCCCGGGAGCTCCTACAATGAGCAGTTCTTC.

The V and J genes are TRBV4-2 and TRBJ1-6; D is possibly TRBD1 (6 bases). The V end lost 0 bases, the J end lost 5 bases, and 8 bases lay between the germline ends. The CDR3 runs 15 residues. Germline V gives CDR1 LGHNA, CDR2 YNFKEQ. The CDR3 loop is CASSQDRGHNSPLHF. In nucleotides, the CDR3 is TGTGCCAGCAGCCAAGACAGGGGACATAATTCACCCCTCCACTTT.

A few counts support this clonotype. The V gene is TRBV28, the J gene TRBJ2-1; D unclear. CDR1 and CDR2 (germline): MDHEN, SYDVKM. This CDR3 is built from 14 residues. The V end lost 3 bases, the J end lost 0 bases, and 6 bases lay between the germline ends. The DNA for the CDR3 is TGTGCCAGCAGTTTTCTAGGCTCCTACAATGAGCAGTTCTTC. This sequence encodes CASSFLGSYNEQFF. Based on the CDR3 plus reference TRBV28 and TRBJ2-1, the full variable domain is DVKVTQSSRYLVKRTGEKVFLECVQDMDHENMFWYRQDPGLGLRLIYFSYDVKMKEKGDIPEGYSVSREKKERFSLILESASTNQTSMYLCASSFLGSYNEQFFGPGTRLTVL.

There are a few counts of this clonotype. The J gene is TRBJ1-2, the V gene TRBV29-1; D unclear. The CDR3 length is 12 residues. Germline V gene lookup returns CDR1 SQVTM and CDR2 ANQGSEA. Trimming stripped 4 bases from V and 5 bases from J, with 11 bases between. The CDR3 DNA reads TGCAGCGTTGCTGAGACTCGGTATGGCTACACCTTC. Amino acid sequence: CSVAETRYGYTF.

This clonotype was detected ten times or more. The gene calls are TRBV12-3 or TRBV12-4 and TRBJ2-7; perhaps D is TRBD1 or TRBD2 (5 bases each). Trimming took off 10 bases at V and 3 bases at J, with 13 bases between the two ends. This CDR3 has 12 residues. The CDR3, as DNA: TGTGCCACCGCCGGGGCCGACTACGAGCAGTACTTC. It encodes CATAGADYEQYF.

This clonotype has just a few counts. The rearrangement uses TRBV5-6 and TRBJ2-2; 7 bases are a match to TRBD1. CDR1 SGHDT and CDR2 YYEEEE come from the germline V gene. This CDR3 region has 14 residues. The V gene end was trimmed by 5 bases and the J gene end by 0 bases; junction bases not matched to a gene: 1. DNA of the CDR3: TGTGCCAGCAGGGGACAGACGAACACCGGGGAGCTGTTTTTT. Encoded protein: CASRGQTNTGELFF.

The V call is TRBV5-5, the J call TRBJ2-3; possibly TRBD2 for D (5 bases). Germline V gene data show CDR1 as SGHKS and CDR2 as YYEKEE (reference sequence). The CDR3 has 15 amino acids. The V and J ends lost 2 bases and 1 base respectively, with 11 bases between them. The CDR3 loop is CASSFEGYGTDTQYF. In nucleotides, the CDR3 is TGTGCCAGCAGCTTTGAGGGATACGGCACAGATACGCAGTATTTT.